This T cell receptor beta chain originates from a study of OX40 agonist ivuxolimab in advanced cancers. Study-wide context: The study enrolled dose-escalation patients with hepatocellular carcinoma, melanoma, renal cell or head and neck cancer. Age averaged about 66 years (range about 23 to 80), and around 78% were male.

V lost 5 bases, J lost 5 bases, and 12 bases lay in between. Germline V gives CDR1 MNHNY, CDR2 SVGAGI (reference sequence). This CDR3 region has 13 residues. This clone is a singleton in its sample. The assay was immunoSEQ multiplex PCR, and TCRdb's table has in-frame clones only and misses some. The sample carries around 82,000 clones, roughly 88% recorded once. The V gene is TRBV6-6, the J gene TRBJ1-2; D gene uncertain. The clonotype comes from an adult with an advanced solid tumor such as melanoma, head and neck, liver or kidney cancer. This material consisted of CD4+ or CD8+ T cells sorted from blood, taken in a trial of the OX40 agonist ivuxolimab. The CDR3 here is CASSGKGSYGYTF. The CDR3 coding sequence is TGTGCCAGCAGTGGGAAAGGATCGTATGGCTACACCTTC.